Sequencing of this T cell receptor (beta chain) was carried out in a study of T cell repertoires in cytomegalovirus infection. Looking at the study overall: Public TCR beta signature analysis indicated the presence of both CMV infection and matching HLA type.

This clonotype was counted at least ten times. Its antigen is as yet unknown. One entry per CDR3 protein results from TCRdb running MiXCR on the reads. The sample comprises 490,000 or so distinct CDR3 sequences, approximately 11% of which are singletons, and approximately 10% rests with the top ten. Study-wide findings and caveats: Accumulated public TCR beta family frequency recognized individuals carrying CMV together with the relevant HLA. It was HLA-C-restricted CMV-specific TCR beta clonotypes that dominated the response ex vivo.

Germline lookup yields CDR1 LNHDA and CDR2 SQIVND (reference sequence). There are 14 residues in the CDR3. Trimming removed 7 bases from V and 7 bases from J; junction bases left unmatched: 6. The receptor was derived from a human donor in good health (CMV status not recorded). Some clones in this sample may be carry-over from other donors' samples. This chain links TRBV19 with TRBJ1-6; 8 positions match TRBD1. The sequenced sample consisted of PBMCs. The CDR3 region has the DNA TGTGCCAGTACCATACAGGGGGGGAATTCACCCCTCCACTTT. This gives the protein CASTIQGGNSPLHF. Full variable domain (remainder filled in from reference TRBV19 and TRBJ1-6): DGGITQSPKYLFRKEGQNVTLSCEQNLNHDAMYWYRQDPGQGLRLIYYSQIVNDFQKGDIAEGYSVSREKKESFPLTVTSAQKNPTAFYLCASTIQGGNSPLHFGNGTRLTVT.